Listed below are T cell receptor beta chains from one sample, sequenced in a study of control samples from healthy donors and cancer patients. The method was immunoSEQ multiplex PCR; TCRdb's version includes in-frame clones alone and lacks a portion of them. This table holds about 120,000 clones, 88% found once. Sample: blood. The receptors were sampled from a man aged 40-49 years in good health. CDR3s include the opening cysteine and the closing phenylalanine or tryptophan. A D gene is named only where the DNA matches it firmly. Expanded clones are given a class, and other clones once, few, many or no size at all.

TRBD1 TRBJ2-5 few TRBV25-1 CASSERQGQMETQYF TGTGCCAGCAGTGAACGACAGGGACAAATGGAGACCCAGTACTTC
. TRBJ1-1 . TRBV5-6 CASSLEGAAFF TGTGCCAGCAGCTTGGAGGGAGCGGCTTTCTTT
. TRBJ1-2 . TRBV29-1 CSVVTGRDGYTF TGCAGCGTTGTGACAGGCCGTGATGGCTACACCTTC
. TRBJ2-7 . TRBV4-2 CASSPGRNGEQYF TGTGCCAGCAGCCCAGGGCGGAATGGCGAGCAGTACTTC
. TRBJ1-1 few TRBV19 CASSTSGTPNTEAFF TGTGCCAGTAGTACCTCCGGGACACCGAACACTGAAGCTTTCTTT
TRBD2 TRBJ2-4 . TRBV11-3 CASKAGGEHLAKNIQYF TGTGCCAGCAAGGCGGGGGGGGAACACCTAGCCAAAAACATTCAGTACTTC
. TRBJ2-5 . TRBV7-3 CASSLTGGLGETQYF TGTGCCAGCAGCTTAACGGGGGGACTCGGAGAGACCCAGTACTTC
TRBD1 TRBJ1-2 . TRBV18 CASSRSGQGADGYTF TGTGCCAGCTCACGCTCGGGACAGGGGGCCGATGGCTACACCTTC
. TRBJ2-7 . TRBV13 CASSPGRRGYEQYF TGTGCCAGCAGCCCGGGACGGAGGGGATACGAGCAGTACTTC
. TRBJ2-7 . TRBV12-3/TRBV12-4 CASSHGTYYEQYF TGTGCCAGCAGTCACGGGACATACTACGAGCAGTACTTC
. TRBJ2-3 once TRBV18 CASSPSATDTQYF TGTGCCAGCTCACCCTCAGCAACAGATACGCAGTATTTT
TRBD1 TRBJ2-2 . TRBV24-1 CATSEYTGAGELFF TGTGCCACCAGTGAATATACAGGGGCCGGGGAGCTGTTTTTT
TRBD1 TRBJ1-2 . TRBV27 CASSLFKDRGLTNYGYTF TGTGCCAGCAGTTTATTTAAGGACAGGGGGCTCACTAACTATGGCTACACCTTC
. TRBJ2-4 . TRBV21-1 CASTRNRDRENIQYF TGTGCCAGCACCCGAAACCGGGACAGGGAGAACATTCAGTACTTC
TRBD1 TRBJ2-2 . TRBV11-2 CASSSPGQGIGELFF TGTGCCAGCAGCTCCCCGGGACAGGGGATCGGGGAGCTGTTTTTT